This is a list of T cell receptor beta chains from one sample in a study of molecular identifiers for immune sequencing clone quantification. MiXCR, run by TCRdb on the PCR reads, gives a single entry per CDR3 protein. The sample includes a few hundred thousand distinct CDR3 sequences, 25% seen only once; the top ten take roughly 0.77%. Sample: naive CD8+ T cells from blood, with Jurkat cell RNA spiked in. These receptor sequences come from a human donor in good health. Some libraries in this study had Jurkat cell RNA spiked in. The CDR3 runs from the conserved cysteine through the conserved F or W. The order of the fields is J gene, clone size, D gene, V gene, CDR3 protein, CDR3 DNA. D genes are given only for firm matches. Some rows have no size entry. The others give once, few or many, or a class for an expanded clone.

>TRBJ2-1|few|.|TRBV19
CASSVATTYNEQFF
TGTGCCAGTAGCGTGGCTACCACCTACAATGAGCAGTTCTTC
>TRBJ2-2|few|TRBD1|TRBV4-3
CASSQDRGLPTGELFF
TGCGCCAGCAGCCAGGACAGGGGTTTGCCCACCGGGGAGCTGTTTTTT
>TRBJ1-3|many|.|TRBV12-5
CASGSSGVGNTIYF
TGTGCTAGTGGCAGCTCAGGGGTTGGAAACACCATATATTTT
>TRBJ1-2|few|TRBD1|TRBV29-1
CSVTDRAGYTF
TGCAGCGTAACGGACAGGGCCGGCTACACCTTC
>TRBJ2-1|many|.|TRBV30
CAWSVLGAGDEQFF
TGTGCCTGGAGTGTACTTGGGGCAGGCGATGAGCAGTTCTTC
>TRBJ2-7|few|TRBD2|TRBV20-1
CSAMTSGRRTYEQYF
TGCAGTGCTATGACTAGCGGGAGAAGGACCTACGAGCAGTACTTC
>TRBJ1-1|few|TRBD1|TRBV13
CASSFYGQAPNTEAFF
TGTGCCAGCAGTTTCTACGGACAGGCGCCGAACACTGAAGCTTTCTTT
>TRBJ2-1|many|.|TRBV4-1
CASSQVQVDMFF
TGCGCCAGCAGCCAGGTACAGGTTGACATGTTCTTC
>TRBJ2-7|few|.|TRBV7-9
CASSPLLMQGGHEQYF
TGTGCCAGCAGCCCCCTTTTGATGCAGGGGGGTCACGAGCAGTACTTC
>TRBJ2-1|.|.|TRBV30
CAWSPGPYNEQFF
TGTGCCTGGAGTCCTGGGCCCTACAATGAGCAGTTCTTC
>TRBJ2-7|.|TRBD1|TRBV19
CASGQGGTGSYEQYF
TGTGCCAGTGGCCAAGGAGGGACAGGGTCCTACGAGCAGTACTTC
>TRBJ1-6|.|.|TRBV12-5
CASGPPGSYNSPLHF
TGTGCTAGTGGACCCCCGGGCTCATATAATTCACCCCTCCACTTT
>TRBJ2-7|many|TRBD2|TRBV12-3/TRBV12-4
CASSLPSGGSYEQYF
TGTGCCAGCAGTTTGCCTAGCGGGGGATCCTACGAACAGTACTTC
>TRBJ2-1|.|.|TRBV12-5
CASGLARTIRGYNEQFF
TGTGCTAGTGGTTTGGCCCGGACTATCAGGGGCTACAATGAGCAGTTCTTC
>TRBJ2-7|.|TRBD2|TRBV29-1
CSVRLAGAAYEQYF
TGCAGCGTGAGATTAGCGGGAGCCGCCTACGAGCAGTACTTC
>TRBJ2-5|few|.|TRBV7-6
CASSLPPPGPKTWETQYF
TGTGCCAGCAGCTTGCCACCTCCGGGCCCCAAGACGTGGGAGACCCAGTACTTC
>TRBJ2-2|few|.|TRBV27
CASSLSWTNTGELFF
TGTGCCAGCAGTTTATCGTGGACGAACACCGGGGAGCTGTTTTTT
>TRBJ1-1|few|.|TRBV11-2
CASSLVGFGEVNTEAFF
TGTGCCAGCAGCTTAGTTGGGTTCGGGGAGGTGAACACTGAAGCTTTCTTT
>TRBJ1-2|.|TRBD1|TRBV5-6
CASSLTGSGGASYGYTF
TGTGCCAGCAGCCTCACAGGATCAGGGGGCGCCTCCTATGGCTACACCTTC
>TRBJ2-2|.|.|TRBV27
CASSLGPGSTGELFF
TGTGCCAGCAGCCTAGGTCCGGGGAGCACCGGGGAGCTGTTTTTT
>TRBJ1-1|few|TRBD1|TRBV7-9
CASSRDRGIAEAFF
TGTGCCAGCAGCCGGGACAGGGGGATCGCTGAAGCTTTCTTT
>TRBJ2-5|.|.|TRBV12-3/TRBV12-4
CASSLIAREETQYF
TGTGCCAGCAGTTTAATAGCGAGAGAAGAGACCCAGTACTTC
>TRBJ1-4|.|.|TRBV12-3/TRBV12-4
CASSFVGEKLFF
TGTGCCAGCAGTTTTGTGGGGGAAAAACTGTTTTTT
>TRBJ1-5|few|.|TRBV6-6
CASSFDRRYQPQHF
TGTGCCAGCAGTTTCGACAGGAGATATCAGCCCCAGCATTTT
>TRBJ2-7|many|.|TRBV20-1
CSARGPGAFAGSSYEQYF
TGCAGTGCTAGAGGCCCGGGGGCGTTCGCGGGAAGCTCCTACGAGCAGTACTTC
>TRBJ1-5|.|.|TRBV20-1
CSARDLPASNQPQHF
TGCAGTGCTAGAGACCTACCAGCTAGCAATCAGCCCCAGCATTTT
>TRBJ1-1|few|.|TRBV18
CASSLGGNEMNTEAFF
TGTGCCAGCTCACTAGGCGGGAATGAAATGAACACTGAAGCTTTCTTT
>TRBJ2-3|few|TRBD1|TRBV11-2
CASSETGGRPVTQYF
TGTGCCAGCAGCGAGACAGGGGGCAGGCCAGTTACGCAGTATTTT
>TRBJ1-3|.|.|TRBV7-9
CASSSLISSGNTIYF
TGTGCCAGCAGCTCTTTGATTTCCTCTGGAAACACCATATATTTT
>TRBJ2-7|many|.|TRBV24-1
CATSDTGYPYEQYF
TGTGCCACCAGTGATACCGGGTACCCCTACGAGCAGTACTTC